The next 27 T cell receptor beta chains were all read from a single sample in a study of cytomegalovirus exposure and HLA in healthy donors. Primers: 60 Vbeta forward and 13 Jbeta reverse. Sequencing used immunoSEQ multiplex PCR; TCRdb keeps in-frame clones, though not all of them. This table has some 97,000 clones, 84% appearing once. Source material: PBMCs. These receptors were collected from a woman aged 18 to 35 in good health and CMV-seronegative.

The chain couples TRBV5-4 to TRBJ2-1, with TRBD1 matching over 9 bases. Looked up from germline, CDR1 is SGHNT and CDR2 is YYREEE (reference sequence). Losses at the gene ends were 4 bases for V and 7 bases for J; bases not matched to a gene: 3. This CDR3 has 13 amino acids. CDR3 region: CASSMDRGNEQFF. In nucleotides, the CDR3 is TGTGCCAGCAGCATGGACAGGGGAAATGAGCAGTTCTTC.

CDR3: CASATQYVAGGETQYF. In DNA, the CDR3 is TGTGCCAGCGCCACGCAGTACGTAGCGGGAGGGGAGACCCAGTACTTC. J is TRBJ2-5 and V is TRBV28, with 11 bases that match TRBD2. In germline, CDR1 is MDHEN, CDR2 SYDVKM. V was clipped by 8 bases and J by 5 bases; unmatched bases: 13. The CDR3 totals 16 residues.

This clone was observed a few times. The CDR3: CASSPLTLSSGNTIYF. The CDR3 coding sequence is TGCGCCAGCAGCCCGCTGACATTGAGCTCTGGAAACACCATATATTTT. The V call is TRBV4-1, the J call TRBJ1-3; D uncertain. CDR1 and CDR2 from the germline V gene are MGHRA and YSYEKL. V gave up 4 bases and J gave up 0 bases, with 13 bases separating them. This CDR3 region has 16 residues.

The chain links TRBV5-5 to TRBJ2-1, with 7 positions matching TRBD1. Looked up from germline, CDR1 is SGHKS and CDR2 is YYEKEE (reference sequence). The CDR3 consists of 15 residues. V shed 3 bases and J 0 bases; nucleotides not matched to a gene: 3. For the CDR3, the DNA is TGTGCCAGCAGCTGGCAGGGGGTCTCCTACAATGAGCAGTTCTTC. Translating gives CASSWQGVSYNEQFF.

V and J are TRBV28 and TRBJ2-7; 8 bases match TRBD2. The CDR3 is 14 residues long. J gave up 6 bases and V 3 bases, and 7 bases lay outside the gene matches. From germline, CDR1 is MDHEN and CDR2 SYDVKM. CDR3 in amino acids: CASSFIAGSFEQYF. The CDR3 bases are TGTGCCAGCAGTTTTATAGCGGGAAGTTTCGAGCAGTACTTC.

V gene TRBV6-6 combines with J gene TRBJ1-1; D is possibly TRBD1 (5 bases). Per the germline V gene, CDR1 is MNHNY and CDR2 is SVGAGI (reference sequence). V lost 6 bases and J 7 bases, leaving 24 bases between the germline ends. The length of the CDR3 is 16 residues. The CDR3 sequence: CASRFPSGPVGGEAFF. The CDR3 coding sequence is TGTGCCAGCAGGTTCCCATCGGGACCTGTCGGGGGTGAAGCTTTCTTT.

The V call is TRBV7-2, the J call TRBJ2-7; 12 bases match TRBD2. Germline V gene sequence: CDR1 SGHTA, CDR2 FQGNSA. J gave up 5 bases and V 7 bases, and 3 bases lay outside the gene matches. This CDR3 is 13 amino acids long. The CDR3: CASTSGRVDEQYF. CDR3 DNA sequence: TGTGCCAGCACTAGCGGGAGGGTCGACGAGCAGTACTTC.

The CDR3 reads CASSFGVGQRETQYF. In DNA, the CDR3 is TGTGCCAGCAGTTTTGGGGTAGGACAGAGAGAGACCCAGTACTTC. The rearrangement uses TRBV28 and TRBJ2-5; possibly TRBD1 for D (6 bases). The CDR3 totals 15 residues. Germline V gene data show CDR1 as MDHEN and CDR2 as SYDVKM. With 3 bases removed from V and 4 bases from J, the gap between germline ends came to 15 bases.

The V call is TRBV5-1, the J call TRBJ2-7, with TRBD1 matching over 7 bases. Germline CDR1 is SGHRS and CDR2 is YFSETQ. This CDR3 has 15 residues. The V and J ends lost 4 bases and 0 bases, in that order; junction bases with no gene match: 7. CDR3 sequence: CASSINRGPSYEQYF. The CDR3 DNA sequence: TGCGCCAGCAGCATTAACAGGGGACCCTCCTACGAGCAGTACTTC.

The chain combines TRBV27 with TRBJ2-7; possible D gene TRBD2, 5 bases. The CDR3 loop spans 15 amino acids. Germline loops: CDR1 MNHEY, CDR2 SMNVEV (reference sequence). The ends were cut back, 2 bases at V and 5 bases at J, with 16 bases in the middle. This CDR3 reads CASSLGTRPRNEQYF. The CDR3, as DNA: TGTGCCAGCAGTTTAGGTACTAGACCTAGAAACGAGCAGTACTTC.

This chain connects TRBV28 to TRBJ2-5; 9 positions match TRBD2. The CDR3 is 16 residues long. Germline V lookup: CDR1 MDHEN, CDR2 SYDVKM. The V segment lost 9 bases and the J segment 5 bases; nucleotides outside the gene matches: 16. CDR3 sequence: CASPPASGMGGETQYF. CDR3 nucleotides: TGTGCCAGTCCCCCCGCTAGCGGGATGGGGGGGGAGACCCAGTACTTC.

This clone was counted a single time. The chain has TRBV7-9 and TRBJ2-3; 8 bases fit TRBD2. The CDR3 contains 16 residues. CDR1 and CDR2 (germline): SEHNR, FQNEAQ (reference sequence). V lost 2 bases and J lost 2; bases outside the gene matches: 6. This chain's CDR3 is CASSLLRRGVTDTQYF. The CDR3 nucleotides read TGTGCCAGCAGCTTATTGCGGCGGGGGGTCACAGATACGCAGTATTTT. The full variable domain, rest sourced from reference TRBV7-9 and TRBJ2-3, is DTGVSQNPRHKITKRGQNVTFRCDPISEHNRLYWYRQTLGQGPEFLTYFQNEAQLEKSRLLSDRFSAERPKGSFSTLEIQRTEQGDSAMYLCASSLLRRGVTDTQYFGPGTRLTVL.

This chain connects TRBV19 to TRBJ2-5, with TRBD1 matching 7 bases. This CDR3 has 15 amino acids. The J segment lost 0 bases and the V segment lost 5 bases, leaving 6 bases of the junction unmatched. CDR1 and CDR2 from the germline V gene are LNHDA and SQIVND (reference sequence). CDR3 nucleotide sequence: TGTGCCAGTAGTGCAAAACAGGGGCACCAAGAGACCCAGTACTTC. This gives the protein CASSAKQGHQETQYF.

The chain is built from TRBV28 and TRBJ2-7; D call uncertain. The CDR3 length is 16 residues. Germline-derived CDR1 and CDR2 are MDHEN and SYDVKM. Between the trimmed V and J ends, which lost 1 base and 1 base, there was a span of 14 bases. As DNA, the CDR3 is TGTGCCAGCAGTTTATACGGCGCGGCAGCGTCCTACGAGCAGTACTTC. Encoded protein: CASSLYGAAASYEQYF.

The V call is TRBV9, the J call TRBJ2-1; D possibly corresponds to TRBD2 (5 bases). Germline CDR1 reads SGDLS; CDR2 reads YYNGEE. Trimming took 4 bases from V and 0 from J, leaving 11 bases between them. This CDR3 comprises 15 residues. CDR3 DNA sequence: TGTGCCAGCAGCCGGGAACTGAGCTCCTACAATGAGCAGTTCTTC. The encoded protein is CASSRELSSYNEQFF.

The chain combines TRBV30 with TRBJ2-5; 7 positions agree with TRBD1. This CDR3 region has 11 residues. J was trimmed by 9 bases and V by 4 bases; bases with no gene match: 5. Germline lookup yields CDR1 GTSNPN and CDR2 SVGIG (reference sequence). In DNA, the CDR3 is TGTGCCTGGACCGAGGGGGCGTCCCAGTACTTC. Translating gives CAWTEGASQYF.

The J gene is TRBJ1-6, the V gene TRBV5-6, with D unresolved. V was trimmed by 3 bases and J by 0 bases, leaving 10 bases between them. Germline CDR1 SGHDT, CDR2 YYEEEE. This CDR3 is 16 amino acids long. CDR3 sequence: CASSSDWSSYNSPLHF. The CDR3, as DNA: TGTGCCAGCAGCTCGGACTGGAGCTCCTATAATTCACCCCTCCACTTT.

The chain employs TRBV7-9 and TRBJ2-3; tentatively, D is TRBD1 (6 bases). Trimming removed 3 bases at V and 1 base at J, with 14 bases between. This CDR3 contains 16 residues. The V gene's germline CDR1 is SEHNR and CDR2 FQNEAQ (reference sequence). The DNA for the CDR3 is TGTGCCAGCAGCTTCCGGGACACCGTGCGCACAGATACGCAGTATTTT. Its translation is CASSFRDTVRTDTQYF.

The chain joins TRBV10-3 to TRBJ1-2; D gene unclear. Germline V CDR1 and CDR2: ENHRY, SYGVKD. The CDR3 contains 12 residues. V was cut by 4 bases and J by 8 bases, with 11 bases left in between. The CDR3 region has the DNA TGTGCCATCAGTGGAGGGTCTGACGGCTACACCTTC. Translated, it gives CAISGGSDGYTF.

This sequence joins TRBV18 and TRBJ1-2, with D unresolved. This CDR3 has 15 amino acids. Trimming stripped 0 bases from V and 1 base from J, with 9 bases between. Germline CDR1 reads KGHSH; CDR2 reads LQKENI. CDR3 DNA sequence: TGTGCCAGCTCACCACCAATCTCGGGTAACTATGGCTACACCTTC. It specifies CASSPPISGNYGYTF. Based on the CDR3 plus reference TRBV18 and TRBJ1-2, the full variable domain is NAGVMQNPRHLVRRRGQEARLRCSPMKGHSHVYWYRQLPEEGLKFMVYLQKENIIDESGMPKERFSAEFPKEGPSILRIQQVVRGDSAAYFCASSPPISGNYGYTFGSGTRLTVV.

In nucleotides, the CDR3 is TGTGCCAGCAGCTTAGCCGGTGAGACCCAGTACTTC. It encodes CASSLAGETQYF. The genes are TRBV7-8 and TRBJ2-5; D unresolved. V dropped 0 bases and J dropped 5 bases, with 4 bases sitting between them. Germline-derived CDR1 and CDR2 are SGHVS and FQNEAQ. The CDR3 loop spans 12 amino acids.

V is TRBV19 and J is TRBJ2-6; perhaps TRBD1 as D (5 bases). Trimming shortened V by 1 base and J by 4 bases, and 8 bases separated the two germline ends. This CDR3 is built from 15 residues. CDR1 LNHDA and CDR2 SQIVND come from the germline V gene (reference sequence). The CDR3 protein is CASSIGGPGANVLTF. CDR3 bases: TGTGCCAGTAGTATAGGGGGCCCCGGGGCCAACGTCCTGACTTTC.

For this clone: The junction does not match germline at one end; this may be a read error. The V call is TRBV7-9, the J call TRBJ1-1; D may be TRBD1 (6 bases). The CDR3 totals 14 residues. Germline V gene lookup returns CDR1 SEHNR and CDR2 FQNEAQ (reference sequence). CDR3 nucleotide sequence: TGTTCCAGCAGCGGCGTACAGGGTAACACTGAAGCTTTCTTT. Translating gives CSSSGVQGNTEAFF.

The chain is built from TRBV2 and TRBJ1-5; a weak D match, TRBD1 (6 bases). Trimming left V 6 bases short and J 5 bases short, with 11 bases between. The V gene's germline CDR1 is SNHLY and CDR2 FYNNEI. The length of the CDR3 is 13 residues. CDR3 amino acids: CASRVTGDQPQHF. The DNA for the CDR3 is TGTGCCAGCAGGGTGACAGGTGATCAGCCCCAGCATTTT.

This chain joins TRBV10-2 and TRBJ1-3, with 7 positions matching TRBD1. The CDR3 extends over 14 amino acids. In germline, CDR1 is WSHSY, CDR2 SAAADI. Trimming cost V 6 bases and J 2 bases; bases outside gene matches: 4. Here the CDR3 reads CASRDGTAGNTIYF. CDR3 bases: TGCGCCAGCAGAGACGGGACAGCTGGAAACACCATATATTTT.

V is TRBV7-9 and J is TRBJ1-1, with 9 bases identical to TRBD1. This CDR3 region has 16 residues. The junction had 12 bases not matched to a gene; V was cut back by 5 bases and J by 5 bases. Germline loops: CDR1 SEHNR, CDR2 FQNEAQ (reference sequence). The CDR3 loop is CASSAVQDRGFTEAFF. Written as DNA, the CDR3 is TGTGCCAGCAGCGCAGTCCAGGACAGGGGCTTTACTGAAGCTTTCTTT.

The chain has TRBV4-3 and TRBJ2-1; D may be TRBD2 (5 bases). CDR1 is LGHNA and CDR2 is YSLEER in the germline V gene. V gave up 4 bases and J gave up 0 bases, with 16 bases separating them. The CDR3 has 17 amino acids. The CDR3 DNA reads TGCGCCAGCAGCCTTGTCAGCGGCCCAAGCTCCTACAATGAGCAGTTCTTC. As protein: CASSLVSGPSSYNEQFF.